This TCR beta chain originates from a study of cytomegalovirus exposure and HLA in healthy donors. Amplification used 60 Vbeta primers and 13 Jbeta primers. Assay used: immunoSEQ multiplex PCR; TCRdb lists only in-frame clones, some missing. Of 40,000 to 55,000 clones listed, around 85% are singletons. V was pared by 2 bases and J by 0 bases, with 7 bases between. Germline lookup yields CDR1 SEHNR and CDR2 FQNEAQ (reference sequence). The CDR3 has 15 residues. This receptor was taken from a boy aged 5-17 years in good health and CMV-seropositive. The chain is built from TRBV7-9 and TRBJ1-4; no definite D call. Input material: PBMCs. The CDR3 DNA reads TGTGCCAGCAGCTTAAAACAGTCAACTAATGAAAAACTGTTTTTT. The encoded protein is CASSLKQSTNEKLFF.